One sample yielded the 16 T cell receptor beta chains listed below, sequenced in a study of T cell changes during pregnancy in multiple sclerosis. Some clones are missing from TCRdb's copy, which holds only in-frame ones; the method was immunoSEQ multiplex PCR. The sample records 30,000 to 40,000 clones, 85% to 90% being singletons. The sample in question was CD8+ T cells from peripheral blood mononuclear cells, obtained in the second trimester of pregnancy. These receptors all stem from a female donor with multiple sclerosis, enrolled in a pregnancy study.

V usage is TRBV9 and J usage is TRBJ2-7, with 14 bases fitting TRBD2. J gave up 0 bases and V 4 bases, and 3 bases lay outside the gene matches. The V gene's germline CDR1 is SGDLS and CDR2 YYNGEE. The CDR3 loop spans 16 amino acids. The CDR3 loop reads CASSLGTSGSSYEQYF. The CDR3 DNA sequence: TGTGCCAGCAGCCTTGGGACTAGCGGGAGCTCCTACGAGCAGTACTTC.

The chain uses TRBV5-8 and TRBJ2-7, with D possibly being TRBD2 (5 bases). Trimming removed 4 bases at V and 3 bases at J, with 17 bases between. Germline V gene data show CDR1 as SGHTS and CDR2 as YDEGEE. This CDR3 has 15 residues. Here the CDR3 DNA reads TGTGCCAGCAGCGGCGGTGAGGGCGACTACTACGAGCAGTACTTC. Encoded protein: CASSGGEGDYYEQYF.

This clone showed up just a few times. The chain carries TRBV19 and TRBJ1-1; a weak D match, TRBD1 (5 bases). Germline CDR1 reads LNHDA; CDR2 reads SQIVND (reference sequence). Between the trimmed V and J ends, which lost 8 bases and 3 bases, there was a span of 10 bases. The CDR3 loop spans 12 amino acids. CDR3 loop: CASLARDTEAFF. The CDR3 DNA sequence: TGTGCCAGTTTGGCCAGGGACACTGAAGCTTTCTTT. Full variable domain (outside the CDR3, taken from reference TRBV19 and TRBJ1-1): DGGITQSPKYLFRKEGQNVTLSCEQNLNHDAMYWYRQDPGQGLRLIYYSQIVNDFQKGDIAEGYSVSREKKESFPLTVTSAQKNPTAFYLCASLARDTEAFFGQGTRLTVV.

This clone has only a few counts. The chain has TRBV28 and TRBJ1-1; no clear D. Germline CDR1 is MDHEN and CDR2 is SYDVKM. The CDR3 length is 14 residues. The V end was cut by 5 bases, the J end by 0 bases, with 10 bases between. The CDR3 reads CASSRRDMNTEAFF. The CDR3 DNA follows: TGTGCCAGCAGTCGCCGGGATATGAACACTGAAGCTTTCTTT.

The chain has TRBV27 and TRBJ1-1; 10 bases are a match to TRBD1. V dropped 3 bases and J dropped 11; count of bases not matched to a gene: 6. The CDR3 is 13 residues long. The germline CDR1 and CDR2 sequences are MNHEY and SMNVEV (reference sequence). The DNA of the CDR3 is TGTGCCAGCAGTTTCGGACAGGGGGTGACGGCTTTCTTT. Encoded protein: CASSFGQGVTAFF.

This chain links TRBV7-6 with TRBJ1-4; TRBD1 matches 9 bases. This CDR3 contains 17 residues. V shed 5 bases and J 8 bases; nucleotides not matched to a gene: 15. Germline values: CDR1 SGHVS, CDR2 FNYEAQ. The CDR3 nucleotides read TGTGCCAGCAGCGTTGGGACAGGGTACGGAGTAGGGGAAAAACTGTTTTTT. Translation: CASSVGTGYGVGEKLFF.

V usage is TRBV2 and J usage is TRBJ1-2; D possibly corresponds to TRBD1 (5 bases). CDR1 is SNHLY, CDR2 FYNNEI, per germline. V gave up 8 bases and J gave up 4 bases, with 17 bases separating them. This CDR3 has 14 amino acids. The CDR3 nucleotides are TGTGCCAGCCCTGCGGGGCAGGGCTCCTATGGCTACACCTTC. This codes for CASPAGQGSYGYTF.

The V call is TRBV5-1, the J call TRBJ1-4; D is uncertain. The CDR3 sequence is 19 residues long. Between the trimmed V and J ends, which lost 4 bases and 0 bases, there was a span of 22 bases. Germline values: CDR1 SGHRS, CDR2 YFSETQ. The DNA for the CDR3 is TGCGCCAGCAGCCTTTCAGAGGCGTTTGAGGAAGCAACTAATGAAAAACTGTTTTTT. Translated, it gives CASSLSEAFEEATNEKLFF.

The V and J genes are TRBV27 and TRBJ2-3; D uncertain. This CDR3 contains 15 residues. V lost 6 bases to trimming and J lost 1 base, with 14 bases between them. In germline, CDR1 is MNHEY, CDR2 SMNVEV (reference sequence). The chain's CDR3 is CASSPRNRGTDTQYF. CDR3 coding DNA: TGTGCCAGCAGCCCCAGGAACAGAGGCACAGATACGCAGTATTTT.

The CDR3 bases are TGTGCCAGCAGCTTAGTCGGACAGGGGGCCCGGACCGGGGAGCTGTTTTTT. It specifies CASSLVGQGARTGELFF. The chain employs TRBV13 and TRBJ2-2, with 11 bases that match TRBD1. Germline lookup yields CDR1 PRHDT and CDR2 FYEKMQ (reference sequence). This CDR3 has 17 residues. Trimming took 1 base from V and 5 from J; bases not matched to a gene: 6.

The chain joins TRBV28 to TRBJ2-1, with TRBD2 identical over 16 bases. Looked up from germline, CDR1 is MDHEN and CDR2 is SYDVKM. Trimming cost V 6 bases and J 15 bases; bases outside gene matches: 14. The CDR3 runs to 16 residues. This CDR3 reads CASSRGLAGGYRVGFF. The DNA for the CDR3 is TGTGCCAGCAGCCGGGGACTAGCGGGAGGGTATAGGGTAGGGTTCTTC.

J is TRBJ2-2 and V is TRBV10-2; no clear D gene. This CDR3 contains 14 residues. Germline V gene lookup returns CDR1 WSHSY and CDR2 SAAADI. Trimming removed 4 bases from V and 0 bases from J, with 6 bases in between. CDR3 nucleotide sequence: TGCGCCAGCAGTGTGGCGGCGAACACCGGGGAGCTGTTTTTT. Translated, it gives CASSVAANTGELFF.

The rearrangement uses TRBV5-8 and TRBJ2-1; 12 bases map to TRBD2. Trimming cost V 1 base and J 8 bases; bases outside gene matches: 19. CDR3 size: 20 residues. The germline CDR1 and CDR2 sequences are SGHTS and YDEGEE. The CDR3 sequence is CASSLPMTQETSGSFDEQFF. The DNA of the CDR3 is TGTGCCAGCAGCTTGCCAATGACCCAGGAGACTAGCGGGAGTTTCGATGAGCAGTTCTTC.

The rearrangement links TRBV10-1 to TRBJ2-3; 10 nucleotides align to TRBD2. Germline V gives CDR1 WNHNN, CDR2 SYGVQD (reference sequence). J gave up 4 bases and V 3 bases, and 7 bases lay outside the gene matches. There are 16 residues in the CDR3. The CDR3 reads CASSDLAGGMADTQYF. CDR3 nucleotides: TGCGCCAGCAGTGACTTAGCGGGAGGTATGGCAGATACGCAGTATTTT.

The CDR3 sequence: CASSRSGGLASYNEQFF. CDR3 coding DNA: TGTGCCAGCAGCCGATCAGGGGGACTAGCGTCCTACAATGAGCAGTTCTTC. The rearrangement joins TRBV11-2 to TRBJ2-1, with TRBD2 identical over 10 bases. Germline V gene sequence: CDR1 SGHAT, CDR2 FQNNGV. This CDR3 has 17 amino acids. J gave up 1 base and V 5 bases, and 8 bases lay outside the gene matches.

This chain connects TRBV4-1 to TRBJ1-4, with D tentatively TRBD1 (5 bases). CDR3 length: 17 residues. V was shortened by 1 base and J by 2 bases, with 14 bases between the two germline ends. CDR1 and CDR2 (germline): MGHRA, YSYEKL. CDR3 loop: CASSQVGGGITNEKLFF. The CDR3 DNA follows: TGCGCCAGCAGCCAAGTCGGCGGGGGGATTACTAATGAAAAACTGTTTTTT.